Listed here are 30 T cell receptor beta chains from one sample, sequenced in a study of cytomegalovirus exposure and HLA in healthy donors. The PCR had 60 Vbeta and 13 Jbeta primers. The method was immunoSEQ multiplex PCR; TCRdb's version includes in-frame clones alone and lacks a portion of them. The profile shows about 98,000 clones, roughly 76% of them singletons. Sequenced input: PBMCs. All receptors derive from a human donor in good health.

This clone appeared a few times. The V and J genes are TRBV11-2 and TRBJ2-1, with D possibly matching TRBD2 (5 bases). Germline V gene lookup returns CDR1 SGHAT and CDR2 FQNNGV. The CDR3 is 14 residues long. V lost 1 base and J lost 7, with 11 bases in between. The CDR3: CASSLGGFSNEQFF. In DNA form, the CDR3 reads TGTGCCAGCAGCTTAGGAGGGTTTTCGAATGAGCAGTTCTTC.

The chain employs TRBV6-1 and TRBJ2-3; TRBD2 matches at 11 bases. CDR1 and CDR2 from the germline V gene are MNHNS and SASEGT. V gave up 4 bases and J gave up 0 bases; unmatched junction bases: 6. The CDR3 contains 17 residues. The CDR3 coding sequence is TGTGCCAGCAGTGCTAGCGGGAGGCTCCCGAGCACAGATACGCAGTATTTT. It translates to CASSASGRLPSTDTQYF.

The chain is built from TRBV19 and TRBJ1-5; 9 bases are shared with TRBD1. Germline values: CDR1 LNHDA, CDR2 SQIVND (reference sequence). V trimming: 6 bases; J trimming: 7 bases; junction bases outside the gene matches: 7. This CDR3 spans 14 amino acids. In DNA form, the CDR3 reads TGTGCCAGTAGGGGACAGGGAGGGTACCAGCCCCAGCATTTT. It encodes CASRGQGGYQPQHF. The full variable domain, in which reference TRBV19 and TRBJ1-5 provide the parts outside the CDR3, is DGGITQSPKYLFRKEGQNVTLSCEQNLNHDAMYWYRQDPGQGLRLIYYSQIVNDFQKGDIAEGYSVSREKKESFPLTVTSAQKNPTAFYLCASRGQGGYQPQHFGDGTRLSIL.

The chain combines TRBV27 with TRBJ2-3; 8 nucleotides align to TRBD2. The CDR3 consists of 18 residues. The J segment lost 1 base and the V segment lost 4 bases, leaving 13 bases of the junction unmatched. Germline V lookup: CDR1 MNHEY, CDR2 SMNVEV (reference sequence). The CDR3 loop is CASSSAGGSLIGTDTQYF. Here the CDR3 DNA reads TGTGCCAGCAGTTCGGCGGGAGGAAGTTTAATCGGCACAGATACGCAGTATTTT.

This chain links TRBV5-1 with TRBJ2-7; 10 bases are a match to TRBD1. The CDR3 extends over 14 amino acids. The trim removed 4 bases at V and 5 bases at J, leaving 6 bases unmatched. Germline CDR1 reads SGHRS; CDR2 reads YFSETQ. CDR3 protein: CASSRETGGNEQYF. The CDR3 region has the DNA TGCGCCAGCAGCCGAGAGACAGGGGGCAACGAGCAGTACTTC. The full variable domain, with the rest looked up from reference TRBV5-1 and TRBJ2-7, is KAGVTQTPRYLIKTRGQQVTLSCSPISGHRSVSWYQQTPGQGLQFLFEYFSETQRNKGNFPGRFSGRQFSNSRSEMNVSTLELGDSALYLCASSRETGGNEQYFGPGTRLTVT.

The chain is built from TRBV19 and TRBJ2-1; possibly TRBD1 for D (5 bases). V lost 5 bases, J lost 0 bases, and 11 bases lay in between. CDR3 length: 15 residues. Per the germline V gene, CDR1 is LNHDA and CDR2 is SQIVND (reference sequence). The CDR3 coding sequence is TGTGCCAGTAGTGCACAGGTGATCTCCTACAATGAGCAGTTCTTC. This encodes CASSAQVISYNEQFF. Looking up the rest from reference TRBV19 and TRBJ2-1 gives the full variable domain: DGGITQSPKYLFRKEGQNVTLSCEQNLNHDAMYWYRQDPGQGLRLIYYSQIVNDFQKGDIAEGYSVSREKKESFPLTVTSAQKNPTAFYLCASSAQVISYNEQFFGPGTRLTVL.

The V call is TRBV29-1, the J call TRBJ2-7, with 7 bases that match TRBD2. Germline V lookup: CDR1 SQVTM, CDR2 ANQGSEA. Trimming took 4 bases from V and 4 from J; bases not matched to a gene: 4. The CDR3 consists of 12 residues. The CDR3 region has the DNA TGCAGCGTTGGGGGGGGACCTTACGAGCAGTACTTC. It is translated as CSVGGGPYEQYF.

V gene TRBV4-1 combines with J gene TRBJ1-4; D remains ambiguous. Trimming took off 2 bases at V and 5 bases at J, with 9 bases between the two ends. Germline V lookup: CDR1 MGHRA, CDR2 YSYEKL. This CDR3 is 14 amino acids long. CDR3 region: CASSQPGENEKLFF. In DNA, the CDR3 is TGCGCCAGCAGCCAACCCGGGGAAAATGAAAAACTGTTTTTT.

This clone was observed a single time. The rearrangement joins TRBV29-1 to TRBJ1-1; D is ambiguous. Between the trimmed V and J ends, which lost 5 bases and 0 bases, there was a span of 10 bases. The CDR3 is 13 residues long. The V gene's germline CDR1 is SQVTM and CDR2 ANQGSEA. The CDR3 loop is CSVFGDMNTEAFF. The CDR3 nucleotides read TGCAGCGTTTTCGGTGACATGAACACTGAAGCTTTCTTT.

The rearrangement joins TRBV4-1 to TRBJ1-1; a possible D gene is TRBD1 (5 bases). CDR3 size: 15 residues. V lost 0 bases to trimming and J lost 5 bases, with 13 bases between them. Germline V CDR1 and CDR2: MGHRA, YSYEKL. The CDR3 sequence: CASSQDGGGWTEAFF. The CDR3, as DNA: TGCGCCAGCAGCCAAGATGGCGGGGGGTGGACTGAAGCTTTCTTT.

This chain connects TRBV19 to TRBJ1-5; D call uncertain. In germline, CDR1 is LNHDA, CDR2 SQIVND (reference sequence). This CDR3 has 12 amino acids. V was cut by 6 bases and J by 1 base, with 4 bases left in between. For the CDR3, the DNA is TGTGCCAGTAGGCTAAGCAATCAGCCCCAGCATTTT. Residues: CASRLSNQPQHF.

The sample holds a few counts of this clone. This chain links TRBV11-2 with TRBJ1-3; D is ambiguous. CDR3 length equals 16 residues. The germline CDR1 and CDR2 sequences are SGHAT and FQNNGV. The V gene lost 5 bases and the J gene lost 0 bases, with 14 bases spanning the gap. CDR3 in amino acids: CASSRGPQSSGNTIYF. DNA for the CDR3: TGTGCCAGCAGCCGAGGCCCTCAAAGCTCTGGAAACACCATATATTTT.

This sequence joins TRBV2 and TRBJ1-5; D is uncertain. The V and J ends lost 6 bases and 4 bases respectively, with 13 bases between them. The CDR3 totals 14 residues. Germline CDR1 SNHLY, CDR2 FYNNEI. The CDR3 nucleotides are TGTGCCAGCAGCGTAGAGAGAGGGAATCAGCCCCAGCATTTT. Its translation: CASSVERGNQPQHF.

The chain couples TRBV5-1 to TRBJ1-1, with D possibly TRBD1 on 6 matching bases. There are 15 residues in the CDR3. Germline CDR1 and CDR2: SGHRS and YFSETQ. V was clipped by 4 bases and J by 2 bases, with 15 bases between them. CDR3 nucleotide sequence: TGCGCCAGCAGCAGGGGACATCCACAAAACACTGAAGCTTTCTTT. Protein sequence: CASSRGHPQNTEAFF.

The rearrangement links TRBV30 to TRBJ1-5; 7 bases map to TRBD1. Germline lookup yields CDR1 GTSNPN and CDR2 SVGIG (reference sequence). CDR3 length: 14 amino acids. V lost 4 bases, J lost 10 bases, and 13 bases stayed unmatched. CDR3 nucleotides: TGTGCCTGGACTACCACAGGGGCCTTCCATCCCCAGCATTTT. Its protein is CAWTTTGAFHPQHF.

The chain combines TRBV4-2 with TRBJ2-5; 9 nucleotides match TRBD2. Germline lookup yields CDR1 LGHNA and CDR2 YNFKEQ. Trimming at V came to 0 bases and at J to 3 bases, leaving 5 bases not matched to a gene. The CDR3 is 16 amino acids. This CDR3 is CASSQDLLAGEETQYF. CDR3 DNA: TGTGCCAGCAGCCAAGATCTACTAGCGGGCGAAGAGACCCAGTACTTC.

The chain couples TRBV18 to TRBJ1-1; 7 bases are a match to TRBD1. V dropped 2 bases and J dropped 4; count of bases not matched to a gene: 4. Germline V CDR1 and CDR2: KGHSH, LQKENI. CDR3 length: 14 amino acids. CDR3 DNA sequence: TGTGCCAGCTCACCAGCAGGGGGAGGCACTGAAGCTTTCTTT. It encodes CASSPAGGGTEAFF.

V and J are TRBV6-4 and TRBJ2-7; possibly TRBD2 for D (5 bases). Per the germline V gene, CDR1 is MRHNA and CDR2 is SNTAGT. This CDR3 contains 13 residues. V lost 3 bases, J lost 3 bases, and 9 bases lay in between. The CDR3 region is CASSEDGVYEQYF. DNA for the CDR3: TGTGCCAGCAGTGAGGACGGGGTCTACGAGCAGTACTTC.

The CDR3, as DNA: TGTGCCAGCAGCTTAGACGGACTAGCGGGGGAGCAGTTCTTC. It translates to CASSLDGLAGEQFF. The chain uses TRBV7-9 and TRBJ2-1; 12 nucleotides line up with TRBD2. J was trimmed by 10 bases and V by 1 base; bases with no gene match: 2. CDR1 is SEHNR and CDR2 is FQNEAQ in the germline V gene (reference sequence). The length of the CDR3 is 14 residues.

The chain recombines TRBV29-1 with TRBJ2-3; possibly TRBD2 for D (7 bases). Per germline, CDR1 SQVTM and CDR2 ANQGSEA. The CDR3 is 13 amino acids. V was trimmed by 7 bases and J by 3 bases, leaving 14 bases between them. DNA of the CDR3: TGCAGCGGGCGGGGGCTTAAGACAGATACGCAGTATTTT. Protein product: CSGRGLKTDTQYF.

This clone was detected a few times. This chain links TRBV5-4 with TRBJ2-3; 10 bases fit TRBD2. Losses at the gene ends were 4 bases for V and 2 bases for J; bases not matched to a gene: 4. CDR3 length: 15 residues. The germline V gene encodes CDR1 SGHNT and CDR2 YYREEE (reference sequence). CDR3 in amino acids: CASSPTSGATDTQYF. In nucleotides, the CDR3 is TGTGCCAGCAGCCCCACTAGCGGGGCCACAGATACGCAGTATTTT.

This chain links TRBV5-6 with TRBJ1-6; TRBD1 aligns across 10 bases. The V and J ends lost 2 bases and 5 bases, in that order; junction bases with no gene match: 4. CDR3 size: 16 residues. In germline, CDR1 is SGHDT, CDR2 YYEEEE. The CDR3 DNA reads TGTGCCAGCAGCTTAACCGGGACAGGGGATAATTCACCCCTCCACTTT. This translates into CASSLTGTGDNSPLHF. The variable domain in full, completed from reference TRBV5-6 and TRBJ1-6, reads DAGVTQSPTHLIKTRGQQVTLRCSPKSGHDTVSWYQQALGQGPQFIFQYYEEEERQRGNFPDRFSGHQFPNYSSELNVNALLLGDSALYLCASSLTGTGDNSPLHFGNGTRLTVT.

The CDR3 coding sequence is TGTGCCAGTACCCCGCGGAAAGGATTGGGAGGTAGCAATCAGCCCCAGCATTTT. It translates to CASTPRKGLGGSNQPQHF. This chain uses TRBV19 with TRBJ1-5; D remains ambiguous. CDR1 and CDR2 (germline): LNHDA, SQIVND (reference sequence). The CDR3 is 18 amino acids. V lost 7 bases, J lost 0 bases, and 22 bases lay in between. The full variable domain, completed using reference TRBV19 and TRBJ1-5, is DGGITQSPKYLFRKEGQNVTLSCEQNLNHDAMYWYRQDPGQGLRLIYYSQIVNDFQKGDIAEGYSVSREKKESFPLTVTSAQKNPTAFYLCASTPRKGLGGSNQPQHFGDGTRLSIL.

About this clone: Germline is not matched at one junction end, which may reflect a read error. The genes are TRBV7-9 and TRBJ2-7; 10 bases map to TRBD2. Per germline, CDR1 SEHNR and CDR2 FQNEAQ (reference sequence). The CDR3 totals 13 residues. In DNA, the CDR3 is TGCGCCAGCAGCCAGACTAGCGGGTACGAGCAGTACTTC. Translated: CASSQTSGYEQYF.

This clone was detected a few times. This chain uses TRBV4-1 with TRBJ2-7; D perhaps matches TRBD1 (6 bases). Germline V CDR1 and CDR2: MGHRA, YSYEKL. The CDR3 loop spans 15 amino acids. Trimming removed 8 bases from V and 0 bases from J, with 17 bases in between. CDR3 DNA sequence: TGCGCCAGCTCGCTTAACCGGGACAACTCCTACGAGCAGTACTTC. It encodes CASSLNRDNSYEQYF.

The gene calls are TRBV5-1 and TRBJ1-2, with a possible D match to TRBD1 (6 bases). CDR1 and CDR2 from the germline V gene are SGHRS and YFSETQ. The ends were cut back, 0 bases at V and 7 bases at J, with 13 bases in the middle. This CDR3 spans 14 amino acids. CDR3 in DNA: TGCGCCAGCAGCTTGGGACAGGCTTCATTTGGCTACACCTTC. It encodes CASSLGQASFGYTF.

This sequence joins TRBV25-1 and TRBJ1-2; D not certain. Trimming cost V 10 bases and J 3 bases, with 24 bases left between them. Germline lookup yields CDR1 MGHDK and CDR2 SYGVNS. This CDR3 is built from 16 residues. This CDR3 reads CANTPRRRIPYYGYTF. CDR3 in DNA: TGTGCCAACACCCCTAGGCGGCGGATACCTTACTATGGCTACACCTTC.

V is TRBV2 and J is TRBJ2-1; 8 bases match TRBD2. V shed 7 bases, J shed 3 bases, and the junction held 5 bases outside the gene matches. Germline CDR1 reads SNHLY; CDR2 reads FYNNEI. The CDR3 is made up of 14 amino acids. The CDR3 DNA follows: TGTGCCAGCACTCGGGGGGGGGACTACAATGAGCAGTTCTTC. Translating it yields CASTRGGDYNEQFF.

CDR3 DNA sequence: TGCAGCGTCGGATCCGGGGGGAACACTGAAGCTTTCTTT. Encoded protein: CSVGSGGNTEAFF. The chain carries TRBV29-1 and TRBJ1-1, with D tentatively TRBD1 (5 bases). Germline lookup yields CDR1 SQVTM and CDR2 ANQGSEA. The V end lost 6 bases, the J end lost 1 base, and 12 bases lay between the germline ends. The CDR3 is 13 amino acids.

The chain's CDR3 is CAIRDGQGYAEAFF. The CDR3 DNA follows: TGTGCCATCAGGGACGGGCAGGGGTACGCTGAAGCTTTCTTT. The chain has TRBV10-3 and TRBJ1-1, with a tentative D call TRBD1 (6 bases). Germline CDR1 is ENHRY and CDR2 is SYGVKD. The CDR3 sequence is 14 residues long. V was clipped by 6 bases and J by 6 bases, with 17 bases between them.